This entry lists 6 T cell receptor beta chains sequenced from one sample in a study of T-cell reconstitution after alpha-beta-depleted transplantation in children (dated by TCRdb to the mid-2010s). The sample's treatment or condition label, decoded: allogeneic hematopoietic cell transplantation with graft depleted of TCRalphabeta T cells and CD19 B cells. Receptor amplification or capture employed PCR. These reads were obtained on an Illumina HiSeq 2500. Molecular barcoding was employed in the preparation of TCR libraries, with unique molecular identifiers being used to normalize TCRbeta repertoire quantification. In-frame beta chains were kept once TCRdb had trimmed the public reads at Q25 with fastp and called clones with MiXCR. When rows share a CDR3 protein, they turn into one entry using the most common DNA and genes. For this sample the table gives 90,000 to 100,000 distinct CDR3 sequences, of which more than 20% were detected only once. The ten most abundant clones make up about 21% of the sample.

The source material was PBMCs, sampled before TCRalphabeta/CD19-depleted stem cell transplant. These receptors came from a boy younger than 10 with acute lymphoblastic leukemia, due to receive a stem cell transplant.

CDR3 DNA: TGCAGCGGGGTTATCTACACCGGGGAGCTGTTTTTT. Encoded protein: CSGVIYTGELFF. The chain couples TRBV29-1 to TRBJ2-2; D remains ambiguous. CDR1 is SQVTM and CDR2 is ANQGSEA in the germline V gene. The CDR3 has 12 residues. Trimming pared 7 bases from V and 3 bases from J, leaving 9 bases between.

By sample fraction, this clonotype is medium-sized (0.01 to 0.1%). J is TRBJ2-7 and V is TRBV7-3; 10 positions match TRBD2. The length of the CDR3 is 16 residues. Trimming at V came to 5 bases and at J to 3 bases, leaving 10 bases not matched to a gene. Germline V CDR1 and CDR2: SGHTA, FQGTGA. CDR3 in DNA: TGTGCCAGCAGCCCAACACTAGCGGGGATTTACTACGAGCAGTACTTC. Protein product: CASSPTLAGIYYEQYF.

The V call is TRBV9, the J call TRBJ1-3; D perhaps matches TRBD1 (5 bases). Germline CDR1 SGDLS, CDR2 YYNGEE. The CDR3 runs to 15 residues. The V end was cut by 1 base, the J end by 1 base, with 9 bases between. The CDR3 spells CASSVSDSSGNTIYF. CDR3 coding DNA: TGTGCCAGCAGCGTATCCGACAGTTCTGGAAACACCATATATTTT.

The chain employs TRBV15 and TRBJ2-7, with D possibly TRBD2 on 6 matching bases. V lost 9 bases, J lost 7 bases, and 19 bases lay in between. The germline V gene has CDR1 LNHNV and CDR2 YYDKDF (reference sequence). CDR3 length: 13 residues. CDR3 sequence: CATGRGNYGEQYF. The CDR3 region has the DNA TGTGCCACGGGTCGGGGGAACTACGGTGAGCAGTACTTC.

The chain uses TRBV7-2 and TRBJ1-1; D is ambiguous. Deletions cut 5 bases from V and 2 bases from J, with 12 bases between. There are 14 residues in the CDR3. Germline V gives CDR1 SGHTA, CDR2 FQGNSA. The CDR3 region is CASSPYGGNTEAFF. CDR3 in DNA: TGTGCCAGCAGCCCCTACGGCGGTAACACTGAAGCTTTCTTT.

The table lists this clonotype with a few counts. CDR3 in DNA: TGTGCCAGCAGTTACAGGGGTAGGGAGCAGTACTTC. This codes for CASSYRGREQYF. The gene calls are TRBV6-5 and TRBJ2-7; perhaps TRBD1 as D (5 bases). V lost 2 bases and J 7 bases, leaving 9 bases between the germline ends. Germline CDR1 MNHEY, CDR2 SVGAGI. The CDR3 runs 12 residues.